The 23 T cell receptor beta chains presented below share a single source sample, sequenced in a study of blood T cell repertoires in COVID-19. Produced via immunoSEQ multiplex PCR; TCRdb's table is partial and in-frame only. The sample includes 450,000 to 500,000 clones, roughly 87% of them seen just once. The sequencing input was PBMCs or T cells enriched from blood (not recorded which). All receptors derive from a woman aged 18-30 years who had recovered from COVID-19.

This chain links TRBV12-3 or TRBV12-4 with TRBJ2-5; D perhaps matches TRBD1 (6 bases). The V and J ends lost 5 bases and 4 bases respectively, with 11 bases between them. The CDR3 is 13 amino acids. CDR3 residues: CASSPPDRETQYF. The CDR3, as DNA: TGTGCCAGCAGTCCCCCGGACAGAGAGACCCAGTACTTC.

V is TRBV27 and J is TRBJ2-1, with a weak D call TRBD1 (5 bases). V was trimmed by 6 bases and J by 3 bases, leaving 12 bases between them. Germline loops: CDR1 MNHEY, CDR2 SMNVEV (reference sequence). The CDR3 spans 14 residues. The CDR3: CASRQGWSYNEQFF. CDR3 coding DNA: TGTGCCAGCAGGCAGGGTTGGAGCTACAATGAGCAGTTCTTC.

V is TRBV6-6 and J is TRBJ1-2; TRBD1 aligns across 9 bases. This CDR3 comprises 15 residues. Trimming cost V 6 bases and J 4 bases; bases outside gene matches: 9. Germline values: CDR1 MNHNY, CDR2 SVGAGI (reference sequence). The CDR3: CASSRDRGISYGYTF. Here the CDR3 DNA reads TGTGCCAGCAGCCGCGACAGGGGGATTTCCTATGGCTACACCTTC.

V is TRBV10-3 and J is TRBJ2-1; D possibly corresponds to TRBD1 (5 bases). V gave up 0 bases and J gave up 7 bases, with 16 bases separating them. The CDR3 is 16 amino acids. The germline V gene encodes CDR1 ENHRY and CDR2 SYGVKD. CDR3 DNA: TGTGCCATCAGTGAGTCGACAGTGATCACCGCAAATGAGCAGTTCTTC. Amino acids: CAISESTVITANEQFF.

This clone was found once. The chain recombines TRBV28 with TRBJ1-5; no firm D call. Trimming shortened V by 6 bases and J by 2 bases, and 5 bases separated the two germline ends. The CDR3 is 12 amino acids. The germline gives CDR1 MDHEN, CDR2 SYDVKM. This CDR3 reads CASRVGNQPQHF. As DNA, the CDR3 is TGTGCCAGCAGGGTAGGCAATCAGCCCCAGCATTTT.

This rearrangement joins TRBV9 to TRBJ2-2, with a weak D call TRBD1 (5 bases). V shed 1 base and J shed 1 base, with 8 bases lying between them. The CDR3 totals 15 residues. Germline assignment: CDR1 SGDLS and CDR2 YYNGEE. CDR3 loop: CASSVLGQNTGELFF. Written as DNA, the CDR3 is TGTGCCAGCAGCGTATTGGGGCAGAACACCGGGGAGCTGTTTTTT.

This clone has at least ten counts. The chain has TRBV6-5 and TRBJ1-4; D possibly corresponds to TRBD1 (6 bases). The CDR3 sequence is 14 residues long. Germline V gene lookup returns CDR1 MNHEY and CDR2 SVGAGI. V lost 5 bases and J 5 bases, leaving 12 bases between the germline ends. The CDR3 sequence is CASSTGMGNEKLFF. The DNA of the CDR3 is TGTGCCAGCAGTACAGGGATGGGAAATGAAAAACTGTTTTTT.

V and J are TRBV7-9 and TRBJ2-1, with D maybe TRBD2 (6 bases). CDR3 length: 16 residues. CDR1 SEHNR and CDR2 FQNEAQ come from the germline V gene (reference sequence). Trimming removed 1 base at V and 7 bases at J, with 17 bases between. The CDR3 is CASSLGFDGLTNEQFF. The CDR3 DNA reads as TGTGCCAGCAGCTTAGGATTCGACGGACTAACAAATGAGCAGTTCTTC.

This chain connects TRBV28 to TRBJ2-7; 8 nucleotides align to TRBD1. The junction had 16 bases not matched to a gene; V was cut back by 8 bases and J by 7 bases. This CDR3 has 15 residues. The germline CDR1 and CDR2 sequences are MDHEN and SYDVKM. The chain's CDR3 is CASLTPGTGVGEQYF. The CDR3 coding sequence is TGTGCCAGCTTAACCCCCGGGACAGGCGTCGGAGAGCAGTACTTC.

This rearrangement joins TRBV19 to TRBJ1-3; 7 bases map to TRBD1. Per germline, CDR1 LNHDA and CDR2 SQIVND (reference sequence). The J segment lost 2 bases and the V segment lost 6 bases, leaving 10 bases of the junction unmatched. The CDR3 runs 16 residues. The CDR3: CASRITGESPGNTIYF. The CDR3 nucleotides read TGTGCCAGTAGGATAACAGGGGAATCACCTGGAAACACCATATATTTT. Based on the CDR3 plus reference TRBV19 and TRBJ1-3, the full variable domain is DGGITQSPKYLFRKEGQNVTLSCEQNLNHDAMYWYRQDPGQGLRLIYYSQIVNDFQKGDIAEGYSVSREKKESFPLTVTSAQKNPTAFYLCASRITGESPGNTIYFGEGSWLTVV.

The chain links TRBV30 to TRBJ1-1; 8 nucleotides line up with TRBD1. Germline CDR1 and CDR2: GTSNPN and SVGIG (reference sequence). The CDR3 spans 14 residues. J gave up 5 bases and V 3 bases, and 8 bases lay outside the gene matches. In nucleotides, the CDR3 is TGTGCCTGGAGGGAAGACAGGGGAGTAACTGAAGCTTTCTTT. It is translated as CAWREDRGVTEAFF.

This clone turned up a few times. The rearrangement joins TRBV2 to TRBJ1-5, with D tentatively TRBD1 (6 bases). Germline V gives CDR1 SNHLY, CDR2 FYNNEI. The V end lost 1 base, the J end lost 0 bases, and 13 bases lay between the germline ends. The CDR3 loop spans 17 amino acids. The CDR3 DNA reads TGTGCCAGCAGTGAAGTGGGGGCAGTCCATAGCAATCAGCCCCAGCATTTT. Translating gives CASSEVGAVHSNQPQHF.

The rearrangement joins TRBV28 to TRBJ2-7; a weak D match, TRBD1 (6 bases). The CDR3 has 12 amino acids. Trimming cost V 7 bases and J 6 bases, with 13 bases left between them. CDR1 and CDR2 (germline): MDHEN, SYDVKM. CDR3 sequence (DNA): TGTGCCAGCACCGGGACAAACGCCGAGCAGTACTTC. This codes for CASTGTNAEQYF.

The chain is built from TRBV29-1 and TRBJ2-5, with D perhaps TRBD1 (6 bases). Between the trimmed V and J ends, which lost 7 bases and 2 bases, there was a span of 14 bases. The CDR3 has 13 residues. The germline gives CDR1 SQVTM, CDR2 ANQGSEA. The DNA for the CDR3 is TGCAGCGGGACCCTGACAGGACAAGAGACCCAGTACTTC. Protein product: CSGTLTGQETQYF.

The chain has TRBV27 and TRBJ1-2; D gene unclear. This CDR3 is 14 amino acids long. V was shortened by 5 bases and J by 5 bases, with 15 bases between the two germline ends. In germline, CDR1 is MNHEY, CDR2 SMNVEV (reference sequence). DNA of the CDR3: TGTGCCAGCAGTCCCGGCGGGGTTCGATATGGCTACACCTTC. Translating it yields CASSPGGVRYGYTF.

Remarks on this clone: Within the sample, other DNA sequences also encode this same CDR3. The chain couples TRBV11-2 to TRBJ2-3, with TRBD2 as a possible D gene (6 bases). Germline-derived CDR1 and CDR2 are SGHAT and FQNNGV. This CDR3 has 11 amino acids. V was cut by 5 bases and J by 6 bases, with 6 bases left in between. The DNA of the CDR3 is TGTGCCAGCAGCCTAGCGGATACGCAGTATTTT. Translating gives CASSLADTQYF. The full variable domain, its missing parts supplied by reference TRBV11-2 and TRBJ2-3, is EAGVAQSPRYKIIEKRQSVAFWCNPISGHATLYWYQQILGQGPKLLIQFQNNGVVDDSQLPKDRFSAERLKGVDSTLKIQPAKLEDSAVYLCASSLADTQYFGPGTRLTVL.

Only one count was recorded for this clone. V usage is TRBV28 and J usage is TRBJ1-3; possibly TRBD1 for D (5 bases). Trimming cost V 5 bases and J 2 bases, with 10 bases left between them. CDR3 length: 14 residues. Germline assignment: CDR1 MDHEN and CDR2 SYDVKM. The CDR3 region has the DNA TGTGCCAGCAGTCCCCTGGGGCCTGGAAACACCATATATTTT. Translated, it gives CASSPLGPGNTIYF.

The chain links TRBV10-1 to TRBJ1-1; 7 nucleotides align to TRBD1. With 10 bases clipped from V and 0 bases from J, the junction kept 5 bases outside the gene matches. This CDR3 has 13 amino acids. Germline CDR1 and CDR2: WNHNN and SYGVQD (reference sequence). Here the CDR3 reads CATRQGLNTEAFF. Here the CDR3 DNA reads TGCGCCACCAGACAGGGATTGAACACTGAAGCTTTCTTT.

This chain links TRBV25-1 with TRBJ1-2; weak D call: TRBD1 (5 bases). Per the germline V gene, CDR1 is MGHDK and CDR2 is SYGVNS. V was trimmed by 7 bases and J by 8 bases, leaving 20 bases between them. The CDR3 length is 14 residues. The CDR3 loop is CASTQTSGGLGYTF. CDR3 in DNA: TGTGCCAGCACTCAAACCAGCGGGGGTTTGGGCTACACCTTC.

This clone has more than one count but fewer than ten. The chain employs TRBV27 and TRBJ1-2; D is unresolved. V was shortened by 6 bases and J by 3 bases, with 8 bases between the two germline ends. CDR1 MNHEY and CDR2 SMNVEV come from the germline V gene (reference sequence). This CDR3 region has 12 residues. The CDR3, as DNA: TGTGCCAGCAGGGCGGAGGACTATGGCTACACCTTC. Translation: CASRAEDYGYTF.

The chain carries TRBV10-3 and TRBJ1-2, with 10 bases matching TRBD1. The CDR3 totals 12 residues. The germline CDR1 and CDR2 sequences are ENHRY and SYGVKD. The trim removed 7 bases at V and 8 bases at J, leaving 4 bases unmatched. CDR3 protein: CAIKGTGDGYTF. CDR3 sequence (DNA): TGTGCCATCAAAGGGACAGGGGACGGCTACACCTTC.

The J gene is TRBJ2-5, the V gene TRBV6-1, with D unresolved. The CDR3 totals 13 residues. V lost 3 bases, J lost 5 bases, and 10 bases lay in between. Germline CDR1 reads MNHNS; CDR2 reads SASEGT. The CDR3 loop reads CASSEGLLETQYF. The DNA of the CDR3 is TGTGCCAGCAGTGAGGGCCTCTTGGAGACCCAGTACTTC.

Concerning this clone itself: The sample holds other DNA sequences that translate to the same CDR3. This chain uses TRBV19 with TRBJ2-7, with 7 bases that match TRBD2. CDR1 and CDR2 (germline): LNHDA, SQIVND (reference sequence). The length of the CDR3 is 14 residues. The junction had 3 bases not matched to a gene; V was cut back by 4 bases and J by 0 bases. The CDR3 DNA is TGTGCCAGTAGTACATCGGGGGGCTCCTACGAGCAGTACTTC. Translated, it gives CASSTSGGSYEQYF. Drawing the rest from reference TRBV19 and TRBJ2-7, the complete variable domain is DGGITQSPKYLFRKEGQNVTLSCEQNLNHDAMYWYRQDPGQGLRLIYYSQIVNDFQKGDIAEGYSVSREKKESFPLTVTSAQKNPTAFYLCASSTSGGSYEQYFGPGTRLTVT.